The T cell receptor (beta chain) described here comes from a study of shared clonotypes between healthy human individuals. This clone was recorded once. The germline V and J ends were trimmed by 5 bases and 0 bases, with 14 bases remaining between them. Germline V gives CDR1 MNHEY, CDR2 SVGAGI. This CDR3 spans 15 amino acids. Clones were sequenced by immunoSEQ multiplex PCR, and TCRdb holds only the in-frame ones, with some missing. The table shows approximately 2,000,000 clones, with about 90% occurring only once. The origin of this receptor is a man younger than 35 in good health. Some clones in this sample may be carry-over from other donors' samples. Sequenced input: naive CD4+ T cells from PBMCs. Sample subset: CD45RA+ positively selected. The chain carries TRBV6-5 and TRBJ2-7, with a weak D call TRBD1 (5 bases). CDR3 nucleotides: TGTGCCAGCAGTAAAGACAGTGCAAGCTCCTACGAGCAGTACTTC. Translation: CASSKDSASSYEQYF.